The 28 T cell receptor beta chains in this list originate from one sample, sequenced in a study of cytomegalovirus exposure and HLA in healthy donors. Clones were read by immunoSEQ multiplex PCR, and TCRdb kept only the in-frame ones, dropping some. The sample includes 200,000 to 250,000 clones, over 80% of them seen just once. Sequenced input: PBMCs. These receptors were obtained from a woman younger than 45 in good health and CMV-seropositive.

The chain carries TRBV6-5 and TRBJ1-1; D not resolved. Germline V lookup: CDR1 MNHEY, CDR2 SVGAGI. The V end was cut by 0 bases, the J end by 3 bases, with 11 bases between. The CDR3 runs to 15 residues. For the CDR3, the DNA is TGTGCCAGCAGTTACTCCGGGATCGTCGACACTGAAGCTTTCTTT. It is translated as CASSYSGIVDTEAFF.

The J gene is TRBJ1-2, the V gene TRBV5-1; D perhaps matches TRBD1 (5 bases). Germline V lookup: CDR1 SGHRS, CDR2 YFSETQ. V dropped 7 bases and J dropped 7 bases, with 14 bases sitting between them. CDR3 length: 12 amino acids. CDR3 coding DNA: TGCGCCAGCTTCAGGGAGGATGGTGGCTACACCTTC. Translation gives CASFREDGGYTF.

This chain uses TRBV6-1 with TRBJ2-1; 7 bases align to TRBD1. Trimming cost V 10 bases and J 4 bases; bases outside gene matches: 7. The length of the CDR3 is 13 residues. CDR1 is MNHNS and CDR2 is SASEGT in the germline V gene. The CDR3 nucleotides are TGTGCCATCACACGGGACAGTTACAATGAGCAGTTCTTC. Protein: CAITRDSYNEQFF.

The V and J genes are TRBV6-1 and TRBJ2-7; TRBD1 aligns across 9 bases. The trim removed 1 base at V and 4 bases at J, leaving 5 bases unmatched. CDR3 length equals 15 residues. Germline CDR1 and CDR2: MNHNS and SASEGT. This chain's CDR3 is CASSEVGTGQYEQYF. DNA of the CDR3: TGTGCCAGCAGTGAAGTCGGGACAGGGCAGTACGAGCAGTACTTC.

The chain uses TRBV7-2 and TRBJ2-7, with 7 bases that match TRBD2. With 4 bases clipped from V and 2 bases from J, the junction kept 11 bases outside the gene matches. Germline loops: CDR1 SGHTA, CDR2 FQGNSA. There are 16 residues in the CDR3. CDR3 region: CASSSASSGITYEQYF. The CDR3 region has the DNA TGTGCCAGCAGCTCGGCATCTAGCGGCATCACCTACGAGCAGTACTTC.

The chain carries TRBV5-1 and TRBJ2-5; 9 positions match TRBD2. Germline assignment: CDR1 SGHRS and CDR2 YFSETQ. V shed 4 bases, J shed 5 bases, and the junction held 9 bases outside the gene matches. There are 15 residues in the CDR3. Written as DNA, the CDR3 is TGCGCCAGCAGCCCGAGGACTAGCGTGGGGGAGACCCAGTACTTC. It translates to CASSPRTSVGETQYF.

The chain is built from TRBV27 and TRBJ1-2; D uncertain. Trimming removed 6 bases at V and 0 bases at J, with 14 bases between. The length of the CDR3 is 15 residues. Germline V CDR1 and CDR2: MNHEY, SMNVEV (reference sequence). The CDR3: CASRGGRLPNYGYTF. The DNA of the CDR3 is TGTGCCAGCAGGGGCGGCCGCCTTCCTAACTATGGCTACACCTTC.

This clone appeared a single time. The chain carries TRBV7-9 and TRBJ1-2; D is unresolved. Germline CDR1 is SEHNR and CDR2 is FQNEAQ (reference sequence). V lost 2 bases, J lost 5 bases, and 12 bases lay in between. The CDR3 has 14 residues. CDR3 loop: CASSLYLAGYGYTF. The CDR3 nucleotides read TGTGCCAGCAGCTTATACTTGGCGGGTTATGGCTACACCTTC.

Points on this clone: The junction and the germline gene differ at one end; a read error may be behind it. The V gene is TRBV18, the J gene TRBJ1-2; no firm D call. Germline V gene data show CDR1 as KGHSH and CDR2 as LQKENI. This CDR3 is built from 13 residues. Written as DNA, the CDR3 is TGTGCCAGCTCACCGAGCATTAACGATGGCTACACCTTC. It specifies CASSPSINDGYTF. The full variable domain, rest sourced from reference TRBV18 and TRBJ1-2, is NAGVMQNPRHLVRRRGQEARLRCSPMKGHSHVYWYRQLPEEGLKFMVYLQKENIIDESGMPKERFSAEFPKEGPSILRIQQVVRGDSAAYFCASSPSINDGYTFGSGTRLTVV.

CDR3 coding DNA: TGTGCCAGCAGTTTATCCAGCGCATACAATGAGCAGTTCTTC. It translates to CASSLSSAYNEQFF. This chain uses TRBV27 with TRBJ2-1; D is uncertain. Trimming stripped 0 bases from V and 4 bases from J, with 7 bases between. The CDR3 is made up of 14 amino acids. Germline values: CDR1 MNHEY, CDR2 SMNVEV (reference sequence).

CDR3 sequence reads: CASSFTGTSYEQYF. Written as DNA, the CDR3 is TGTGCCAGCAGTTTTACAGGGACCTCCTACGAGCAGTACTTC. The chain combines TRBV28 with TRBJ2-7; the D gene is possibly TRBD1 (6 bases). CDR3 length: 14 residues. The V and J ends lost 3 bases and 0 bases respectively, with 9 bases between them. CDR1 MDHEN and CDR2 SYDVKM come from the germline V gene.

This clone has just a few counts. The chain recombines TRBV29-1 with TRBJ1-2; TRBD1 is a possible D gene (5 bases). The CDR3 extends over 13 amino acids. Germline V gives CDR1 SQVTM, CDR2 ANQGSEA. The V and J ends lost 1 base and 4 bases respectively, with 10 bases between them. The CDR3 sequence is CSVEGQGGYGYTF. As DNA, the CDR3 is TGCAGCGTTGAAGGGCAGGGCGGCTATGGCTACACCTTC. The complete variable domain, with remaining parts taken from reference TRBV29-1 and TRBJ1-2, reads SAVISQKPSRDICQRGTSLTIQCQVDSQVTMMFWYRQQPGQSLTLIATANQGSEATYESGFVIDKFPISRPNLTFSTLTVSNMSPEDSSIYLCSVEGQGGYGYTFGSGTRLTVV.

This chain joins TRBV4-3 and TRBJ2-7, with TRBD2 identical over 11 bases. The CDR3 spans 15 residues. Germline V lookup: CDR1 LGHNA, CDR2 YSLEER. The junction had 2 bases not matched to a gene; V was cut back by 1 base and J by 3 bases. The CDR3 region is CASSQVTSGSYEQYF. The CDR3 DNA sequence: TGCGCCAGCAGCCAAGTCACTAGCGGGAGCTACGAGCAGTACTTC.

The chain recombines TRBV4-3 with TRBJ1-2, with 9 bases identical to TRBD1. The V gene's germline CDR1 is LGHNA and CDR2 YSLEER. J was trimmed by 4 bases and V by 4 bases; bases with no gene match: 7. This CDR3 spans 15 amino acids. The CDR3 region is CASSPGTGPLYGYTF. DNA of the CDR3: TGCGCCAGCAGCCCTGGGACAGGGCCTCTCTATGGCTACACCTTC.

The chain recombines TRBV5-1 with TRBJ1-4; no definite D call. Germline loops: CDR1 SGHRS, CDR2 YFSETQ. This CDR3 spans 15 amino acids. V gave up 1 base and J gave up 3 bases, with 10 bases separating them. The CDR3 reads CASSLNPRANEKLFF. The CDR3 nucleotides read TGCGCCAGCAGCTTGAACCCAAGGGCTAATGAAAAACTGTTTTTT.

The chain links TRBV30 to TRBJ1-2; the match to TRBD1 covers 7 bases. The CDR3 runs to 13 residues. Germline CDR1 reads GTSNPN; CDR2 reads SVGIG (reference sequence). V gave up 0 bases and J gave up 6 bases; unmatched junction bases: 4. The CDR3: CAWSVGGTDGYTF. DNA of the CDR3: TGTGCCTGGAGTGTAGGCGGGACAGATGGCTACACCTTC.

V usage is TRBV19 and J usage is TRBJ1-2, with no clear D. The CDR3 is 13 amino acids. Germline CDR1 reads LNHDA; CDR2 reads SQIVND (reference sequence). With 4 bases removed from V and 1 base from J, the gap between germline ends came to 7 bases. The CDR3 sequence: CASSRDVNYGYTF. The CDR3 DNA reads TGTGCCAGTAGTAGAGACGTTAACTATGGCTACACCTTC.

J is TRBJ2-7 and V is TRBV6-5; the D is unclear. Deletions cut 7 bases from V and 3 bases from J, with 10 bases between. This CDR3 has 12 amino acids. Germline-derived CDR1 and CDR2 are MNHEY and SVGAGI. This CDR3 is CASMGRDYEQYF. CDR3 nucleotide sequence: TGTGCCAGCATGGGCAGAGACTACGAGCAGTACTTC.

The rearrangement joins TRBV28 to TRBJ1-2; 11 bases line up with TRBD1. The CDR3 contains 15 residues. V lost 4 bases, J lost 7 bases, and 8 bases stayed unmatched. Looked up from germline, CDR1 is MDHEN and CDR2 is SYDVKM. CDR3 amino acids: CASSSPGQGVGGYTF. In nucleotides, the CDR3 is TGTGCCAGCAGTTCCCCGGGACAGGGGGTCGGTGGCTACACCTTC.

This clone was seen a handful of times. The gene calls are TRBV21-1 and TRBJ2-3; the table's D gene call, TRBD2, was not cross checked with the DNA. TRBV21-1 has pseudogene status. This CDR3 is built from 16 residues. CDR3 loop: CASSKVLHYCTDTQYF. The CDR3 DNA follows: TGTGCCAGCAGCAAAGTGTTGCATTACTGCACAGATACGCAGTATTTT.

The rearrangement joins TRBV11-2 to TRBJ2-7; TRBD1 is a possible D gene (6 bases). Germline CDR1 is SGHAT and CDR2 is FQNNGV. Trimming left V 0 bases short and J 5 bases short, with 14 bases between. The CDR3 loop spans 15 amino acids. This chain's CDR3 is CASSLELAGVHEQYF. The CDR3 DNA is TGTGCCAGCAGCTTAGAGTTGGCAGGGGTCCACGAGCAGTACTTC.

This rearrangement joins TRBV7-9 to TRBJ1-5; no definite D call. The CDR3 length is 13 residues. V lost 2 bases and J lost 6, with 8 bases in between. The germline CDR1 and CDR2 sequences are SEHNR and FQNEAQ (reference sequence). CDR3 sequence: CASSLMGSQPQHF. For the CDR3, the DNA is TGTGCCAGCAGCTTAATGGGATCTCAGCCCCAGCATTTT.

The chain is built from TRBV4-2 and TRBJ1-2; no reliable D call. This CDR3 has 15 amino acids. With 0 bases removed from V and 2 bases from J, the gap between germline ends came to 10 bases. Germline V lookup: CDR1 LGHNA, CDR2 YNFKEQ. CDR3 sequence (DNA): TGTGCCAGCAGCCAAGATGAGAACCAGAACTATGGCTACACCTTC. Translating gives CASSQDENQNYGYTF.

To note about this clone: Other DNA sequences in the sample encode the same CDR3. The rearrangement uses TRBV11-2 and TRBJ1-1; D uncertain. The germline V and J ends were trimmed by 1 base and 1 base, with 4 bases remaining between them. CDR1 SGHAT and CDR2 FQNNGV come from the germline V gene. The CDR3 has 13 amino acids. The CDR3: CASSLGRNTEAFF. The CDR3 region has the DNA TGTGCCAGCAGCTTAGGCCGGAACACTGAAGCTTTCTTT.

The J gene is TRBJ1-2, the V gene TRBV27; TRBD1 matches at 8 bases. This CDR3 has 17 residues. CDR1 is MNHEY and CDR2 is SMNVEV in the germline V gene (reference sequence). The J segment lost 2 bases and the V segment lost 3 bases, leaving 11 bases of the junction unmatched. The CDR3 is CASSLGGRGLVNYGYTF. CDR3 coding DNA: TGTGCCAGCAGTTTGGGTGGCAGGGGGCTCGTAAACTATGGCTACACCTTC.

The CDR3 DNA is TGTGCCAGCAGTGAAGTGTGGGCTGAGCAGTTCTTC. Translated, it gives CASSEVWAEQFF. The chain uses TRBV2 and TRBJ2-1; D is uncertain. Germline-derived CDR1 and CDR2 are SNHLY and FYNNEI. The CDR3 has 12 amino acids. Trimming cost V 1 base and J 9 bases, with 7 bases left between them.

The gene calls are TRBV5-1 and TRBJ2-1; D is ambiguous. The V end was cut by 2 bases, the J end by 6 bases, with 9 bases between. Germline-derived CDR1 and CDR2 are SGHRS and YFSETQ. The CDR3 has 13 amino acids. The CDR3 DNA is TGCGCCAGCAGCTTTGGGCTGGCCAATGAGCAGTTCTTC. It yields the protein CASSFGLANEQFF.

The rearrangement uses TRBV4-1 and TRBJ2-1, with 10 positions matching TRBD2. V was pared by 1 base and J by 14 bases, with 14 bases of the junction left unmatched. The CDR3 is 16 amino acids. Germline values: CDR1 MGHRA, CDR2 YSYEKL. Here the CDR3 reads CASSQVDMGLAGAKFF. The DNA of the CDR3 is TGCGCCAGCAGCCAAGTCGATATGGGCCTAGCGGGAGCTAAGTTCTTC.